Shown below are 21 T cell receptor beta chains from a single sample sequenced in a study of beta chain features in type 1 diabetes. Study results and caveats: Moderate but significant shortening of TCRB CDR3s was recorded in all four CD4+ subsets from Type 1 diabetes patients.

Sequencing targeted expressed TCRB transcripts, as all isolated RNA had been reverse transcribed. Sequenced by immunoSEQ multiplex PCR; TCRdb stores in-frame clones only, minus some. The table has 250,000 to 350,000 clones, approximately 15% seen once. Which antigens these TCRs recognize remains unknown. Sequenced: naive CD4+ T cells from blood. The receptors stem from a man aged 25 to 40 with type 1 diabetes.

This clone was seen only a few times. This chain links TRBV4-2 with TRBJ2-5, with D tentatively TRBD1 (5 bases). CDR1 is LGHNA and CDR2 is YNFKEQ in the germline V gene. The V and J ends lost 0 bases and 1 base respectively, with 9 bases between them. The CDR3 is 15 amino acids. CDR3 loop: CASSQESGLQETQYF. DNA of the CDR3: TGTGCCAGCAGCCAAGAATCAGGGCTCCAAGAGACCCAGTACTTC.

The chain joins TRBV7-9 to TRBJ2-7; 7 bases align to TRBD1. This CDR3 is built from 16 residues. V dropped 6 bases and J dropped 6; count of bases not matched to a gene: 17. Germline-derived CDR1 and CDR2 are SEHNR and FQNEAQ (reference sequence). CDR3 in amino acids: CASRSESGQYSGEQYF. CDR3 DNA sequence: TGTGCCAGCAGGTCTGAATCGGGACAGTATTCGGGCGAGCAGTACTTC. Supplemented by reference TRBV7-9 and TRBJ2-7, the full variable domain reads DTGVSQNPRHKITKRGQNVTFRCDPISEHNRLYWYRQTLGQGPEFLTYFQNEAQLEKSRLLSDRFSAERPKGSFSTLEIQRTEQGDSAMYLCASRSESGQYSGEQYFGPGTRLTVT.

The chain links TRBV5-4 to TRBJ1-4, with TRBD1 identical over 8 bases. The CDR3 contains 14 residues. Unmatched junction bases numbered 9, after V lost 4 bases and J lost 10 bases. Per germline, CDR1 SGHNT and CDR2 YYREEE (reference sequence). The CDR3 DNA sequence: TGTGCCAGCAGCCCCGACAGGGGTATTGGAAAACTGTTTTTT. The encoded protein is CASSPDRGIGKLFF.

Regarding this clone: This sample includes further DNA sequences coding for the same CDR3. The V call is TRBV5-1, the J call TRBJ2-2, with D perhaps matching TRBD1 (5 bases). V lost 0 bases to trimming and J lost 0 bases, with 6 bases between them. Germline V gives CDR1 SGHRS, CDR2 YFSETQ. This CDR3 comprises 15 residues. This CDR3 is CASSLGQPNTGELFF. In DNA form, the CDR3 reads TGCGCCAGCAGCTTGGGACAGCCGAACACCGGGGAGCTGTTTTTT.

V gene TRBV6-5 combines with J gene TRBJ2-7; TRBD2 is a possible D gene (7 bases). The V and J ends lost 4 bases and 3 bases respectively, with 10 bases between them. Germline CDR1 MNHEY, CDR2 SVGAGI. The CDR3 length is 13 residues. The CDR3 loop reads CASSWEGGYEQYF. CDR3 in DNA: TGTGCCAGCAGTTGGGAGGGGGGCTACGAGCAGTACTTC.

V and J are TRBV19 and TRBJ2-3, with D maybe TRBD2 (5 bases). CDR1 LNHDA and CDR2 SQIVND come from the germline V gene (reference sequence). The CDR3 loop spans 17 amino acids. V shed 5 bases and J shed 3 bases, with 21 bases lying between them. DNA of the CDR3: TGTGCCAGTAGTCACTACCGTGCGGAGGTCGGGACAGATACGCAGTATTTT. Amino acids: CASSHYRAEVGTDTQYF. Full variable domain (outside the CDR3, taken from reference TRBV19 and TRBJ2-3): DGGITQSPKYLFRKEGQNVTLSCEQNLNHDAMYWYRQDPGQGLRLIYYSQIVNDFQKGDIAEGYSVSREKKESFPLTVTSAQKNPTAFYLCASSHYRAEVGTDTQYFGPGTRLTVL.

This clone was recorded a few times. The chain joins TRBV27 to TRBJ2-7, with 12 bases fitting TRBD2. The CDR3 is 15 residues long. Germline trimming cut 4 bases from V and 4 bases from J; bases unmatched to any gene: 5. Germline CDR1 is MNHEY and CDR2 is SMNVEV (reference sequence). In nucleotides, the CDR3 is TGTGCCAGCAGTTCGACTAGCGGGGGTCTTTACGAGCAGTACTTC. Translated, it gives CASSSTSGGLYEQYF.

This clone was found a few times. The chain carries TRBV18 and TRBJ2-7; 9 nucleotides agree with TRBD2. Trimming took 0 bases from V and 4 from J; bases not matched to a gene: 4. The germline gives CDR1 KGHSH, CDR2 LQKENI. This CDR3 contains 15 residues. The CDR3 DNA follows: TGTGCCAGCTCACCACCTAGCGGGAGTGAGTACGAGCAGTACTTC. Its protein product is CASSPPSGSEYEQYF.

V is TRBV5-4 and J is TRBJ1-1, with TRBD1 identical over 11 bases. The ends lost 0 bases at V and 5 bases at J; junction bases unmatched: 3. Looked up from germline, CDR1 is SGHNT and CDR2 is YYREEE (reference sequence). CDR3 length equals 15 residues. The CDR3 loop reads CASSLVGTGGTEAFF. The CDR3 nucleotides are TGTGCCAGCAGCTTGGTTGGGACAGGGGGGACTGAAGCTTTCTTT. The whole variable domain, remainder taken from reference TRBV5-4 and TRBJ1-1, is ETGVTQSPTHLIKTRGQQVTLRCSSQSGHNTVSWYQQALGQGPQFIFQYYREEENGRGNFPPRFSGLQFPNYSSELNVNALELDDSALYLCASSLVGTGGTEAFFGQGTRLTVV.

V gene TRBV5-6 combines with J gene TRBJ2-7; the match to TRBD1 covers 9 bases. The CDR3 covers 14 residues. V lost 4 bases, J lost 6 bases, and 8 bases stayed unmatched. The germline V gene has CDR1 SGHDT and CDR2 YYEEEE. CDR3: CASSVDRGRLEQYF. CDR3 DNA sequence: TGTGCCAGCAGCGTGGACAGGGGACGTCTCGAGCAGTACTTC. Complete variable domain (other parts from reference TRBV5-6 and TRBJ2-7): DAGVTQSPTHLIKTRGQQVTLRCSPKSGHDTVSWYQQALGQGPQFIFQYYEEEERQRGNFPDRFSGHQFPNYSSELNVNALLLGDSALYLCASSVDRGRLEQYFGPGTRLTVT.

In this sample, this clone turned up a few times. This chain connects TRBV28 to TRBJ1-2, with D possibly TRBD1 on 6 matching bases. The CDR3 extends over 15 amino acids. V lost 8 bases, J lost 0 bases, and 16 bases lay in between. Germline assignment: CDR1 MDHEN and CDR2 SYDVKM. CDR3: CASGGRATANYGYTF. In nucleotides, the CDR3 is TGTGCCAGCGGGGGCAGGGCTACAGCTAACTATGGCTACACCTTC.

The gene calls are TRBV5-1 and TRBJ2-5; maybe TRBD1 (6 bases). This CDR3 is 16 amino acids long. Trimming left V 0 bases short and J 1 base short, with 13 bases between. Germline-derived CDR1 and CDR2 are SGHRS and YFSETQ. The CDR3 nucleotides read TGCGCCAGCAGCTTGGCCGCAGGGGCGGGCCAAGAGACCCAGTACTTC. It translates to CASSLAAGAGQETQYF.

The chain is built from TRBV18 and TRBJ1-4; D is perhaps TRBD1 (6 bases). V was pared by 2 bases and J by 3 bases, with 10 bases between. This CDR3 has 15 amino acids. Germline CDR1 is KGHSH and CDR2 is LQKENI. CDR3 in amino acids: CASSPNRAPNEKLFF. CDR3 DNA sequence: TGTGCCAGCTCACCAAACAGGGCTCCTAATGAAAAACTGTTTTTT.

This chain joins TRBV2 and TRBJ2-7, with 10 bases aligning to TRBD2. Germline lookup yields CDR1 SNHLY and CDR2 FYNNEI. The junction had 4 bases not matched to a gene; V was cut back by 2 bases and J by 6 bases. The CDR3 is 14 residues long. For the CDR3, the DNA is TGTGCCAGCAGTGAACTAGCGGGAGCGTCCGAGCAGTACTTC. This translates into CASSELAGASEQYF.

The V and J genes are TRBV28 and TRBJ1-1; 7 nucleotides align to TRBD1. The CDR3 length is 15 residues. The junction had 7 bases not matched to a gene; V was cut back by 5 bases and J by 1 base. Germline loops: CDR1 MDHEN, CDR2 SYDVKM. CDR3 DNA: TGTGCCAGCAGTCTCCGGACAGGAACGAACACTGAAGCTTTCTTT. The encoded protein is CASSLRTGTNTEAFF.

This clone came up a few times. V gene TRBV7-3 combines with J gene TRBJ2-2; tentative D call: TRBD2 (6 bases). The CDR3 contains 12 residues. Trimming took off 8 bases at V and 4 bases at J, with 8 bases between the two ends. In germline, CDR1 is SGHTA, CDR2 FQGTGA. Here the CDR3 DNA reads TGTGCCAGCGGGACTGGCACCGGGGAGCTGTTTTTT. This translates into CASGTGTGELFF.

The CDR3 spells CASSPVLAKNIQYF. The CDR3, as DNA: TGTGCCAGCTCTCCCGTACTGGCCAAAAACATTCAGTACTTC. The gene calls are TRBV2 and TRBJ2-4; D unclear. Between the trimmed V and J ends, which lost 8 bases and 1 base, there was a span of 12 bases. The CDR3 totals 14 residues. Germline CDR1 is SNHLY and CDR2 is FYNNEI. Complete variable domain (other parts from reference TRBV2 and TRBJ2-4): EPEVTQTPSHQVTQMGQEVILRCVPISNHLYFYWYRQILGQKVEFLVSFYNNEISEKSEIFDDQFSVERPDGSNFTLKIRSTKLEDSAMYFCASSPVLAKNIQYFGAGTRLSVL.

To note about this clone: Its ends do not fully match the called genes, so a read error is possible. Here the CDR3 reads CASSLGGYSGANVLTF. CDR3 in DNA: TGTGCTAGCAGCTTAGGAGGGTACTCTGGGGCCAACGTCCTGACTTTC. This chain joins TRBV7-7 and TRBJ2-6, with D maybe TRBD2 (6 bases). The CDR3 has 16 residues. Germline CDR1 is SSHAT and CDR2 is FNYEAQ (reference sequence).

This clone was observed a few times. The CDR3: CASSPLDSETQYF. The CDR3 DNA follows: TGTGCCAGCTCACCACTAGACTCGGAGACCCAGTACTTC. The chain carries TRBV18 and TRBJ2-5; D is unclear. The V gene's germline CDR1 is KGHSH and CDR2 LQKENI. The CDR3 spans 13 residues. V lost 1 base and J 5 bases, leaving 8 bases between the germline ends.

The CDR3 reads CASSLGTPNTEAFF. In nucleotides, the CDR3 is TGTGCCAGCAGCTTAGGGACACCGAACACTGAAGCTTTCTTT. The V call is TRBV7-9, the J call TRBJ1-1; tentatively, D is TRBD1 (5 bases). Between the trimmed V and J ends, which lost 1 base and 1 base, there was a span of 7 bases. The CDR3 totals 14 residues. CDR1 and CDR2 (germline): SEHNR, FQNEAQ (reference sequence).

A few counts support this clone. The chain combines TRBV7-9 with TRBJ1-1, with unresolved D. V lost 5 bases, J lost 4 bases, and 14 bases lay in between. Germline assignment: CDR1 SEHNR and CDR2 FQNEAQ (reference sequence). The CDR3 is 14 residues long. The CDR3 nucleotides read TGTGCCAGCAGCCAACCATCCCGCGGCACTGAAGCTTTCTTT. This sequence encodes CASSQPSRGTEAFF. The whole variable domain, filled in from reference TRBV7-9 and TRBJ1-1, reads DTGVSQNPRHKITKRGQNVTFRCDPISEHNRLYWYRQTLGQGPEFLTYFQNEAQLEKSRLLSDRFSAERPKGSFSTLEIQRTEQGDSAMYLCASSQPSRGTEAFFGQGTRLTVV.